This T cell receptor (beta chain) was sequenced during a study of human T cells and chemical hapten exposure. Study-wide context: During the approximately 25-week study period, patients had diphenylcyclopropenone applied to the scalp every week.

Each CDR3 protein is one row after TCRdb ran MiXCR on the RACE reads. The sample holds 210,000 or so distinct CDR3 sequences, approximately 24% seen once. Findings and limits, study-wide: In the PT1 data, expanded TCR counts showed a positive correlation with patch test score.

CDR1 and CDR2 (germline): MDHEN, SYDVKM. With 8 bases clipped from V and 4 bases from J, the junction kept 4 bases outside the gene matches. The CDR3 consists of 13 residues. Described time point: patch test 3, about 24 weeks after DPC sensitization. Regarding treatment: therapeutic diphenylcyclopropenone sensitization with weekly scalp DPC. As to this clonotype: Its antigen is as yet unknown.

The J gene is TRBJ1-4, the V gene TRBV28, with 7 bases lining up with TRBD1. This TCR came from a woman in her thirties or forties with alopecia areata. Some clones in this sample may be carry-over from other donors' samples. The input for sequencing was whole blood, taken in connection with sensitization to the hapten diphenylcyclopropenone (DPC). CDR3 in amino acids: CASGDSYNEKLFF. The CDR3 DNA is TGTGCCAGCGGGGACAGCTATAATGAAAAACTGTTTTTT.